This paragraph covers one T cell receptor beta chain sequence. Its cognate antigen is unknown. The junction differs from germline at one of its ends, possibly a read error. The data belong to a study of long-term antiretroviral therapy in people with HIV. The CDR3 sequence is 15 residues long. The germline CDR1 and CDR2 sequences are SGHTA and FQGNSA. They ran version v3.0 of the immunoSEQ assay at survey level. The protocol was immunoSEQ multiplex PCR, while the TCRdb copy is restricted to in-frame clones and leaves out a portion. The repertoire consists of tens of thousands of clones, with around 83% occurring once and the leading ten covering about a quarter. The study's findings and limits: No data on ART adherence, viral resistance or therapy changes.

The TCR comes from a man in his fifties or sixties with HIV. The sample consisted of unsorted PBMCs, taken 0.4 years after starting antiretroviral therapy. This chain joins TRBV7-2 and TRBJ1-2; 7 bases match TRBD1. This CDR3 is CASNLGFRQGYGYTF. Here the CDR3 DNA reads TGTGCCAGCAACTTAGGATTTCGACAGGGCTATGGCTACACCTTC.